This T cell receptor (beta chain) was recorded in a study of cytomegalovirus exposure and HLA in healthy donors. Overall study findings and caveats: Reportedly, diagnosis of cytomegalovirus status by the classifier showed high specificity and sensitivity. 150 to 200 TCR beta chains were listed as cytomegalovirus-associated.

As to this clone: Its target is not known.

Libraries were prepared by immunoSEQ multiplex PCR; TCRdb keeps only in-frame clonotypes and omits some of them. Here the sample spans under 200,000 clones, roughly 90% being singletons. V gave up 5 bases and J gave up 5 bases; unmatched junction bases: 4. The CDR3 extends over 13 amino acids. Germline V lookup: CDR1 SGHVS, CDR2 FNYEAQ. This TCR came from a woman aged 18-29 years in good health and CMV-seronegative. Sequenced material: PBMCs. This sequence joins TRBV7-6 and TRBJ2-5; 8 positions match TRBD1. The CDR3 DNA is TGTGCCAGCAGCCGACAGGGGAGGGAGACCCAGTACTTC. The encoded protein is CASSRQGRETQYF.